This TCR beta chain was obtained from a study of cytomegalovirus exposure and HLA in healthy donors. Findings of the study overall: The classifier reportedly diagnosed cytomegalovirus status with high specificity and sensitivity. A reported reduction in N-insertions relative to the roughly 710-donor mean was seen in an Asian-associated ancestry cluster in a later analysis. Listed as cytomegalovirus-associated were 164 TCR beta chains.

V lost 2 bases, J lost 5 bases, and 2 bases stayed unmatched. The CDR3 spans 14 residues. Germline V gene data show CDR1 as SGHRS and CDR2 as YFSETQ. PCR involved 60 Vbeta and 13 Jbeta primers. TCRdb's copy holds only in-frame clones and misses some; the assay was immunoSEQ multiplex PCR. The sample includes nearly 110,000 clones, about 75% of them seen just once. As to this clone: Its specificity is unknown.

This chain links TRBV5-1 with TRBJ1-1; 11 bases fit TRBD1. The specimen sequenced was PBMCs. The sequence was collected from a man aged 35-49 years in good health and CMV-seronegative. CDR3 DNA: TGCGCCAGCAGCTTCGGACAGGGGGCGACTGAAGCTTTCTTT. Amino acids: CASSFGQGATEAFF.